A single sample is the source of the 3 T cell receptor beta chains below, sequenced in a study of metastatic and nonmetastatic thyroid tumors. MiXCR reprocessed the PCR reads for TCRdb. The repertoire has about 14,000 clones, roughly 12% of them found once; the top ten carry roughly 15%. Each patient came to thyroid surgery without any prior treatment (of any kind). Material: blood. Receptors originate from a female donor with papillary thyroid cancer or a benign thyroid nodule (not recorded which). Some clones in this sample may be carry-over from other donors' samples.

The sample holds a few counts of this clone. The chain carries TRBV24-1 and TRBJ2-3; D is perhaps TRBD2 (6 bases). CDR1 is KGHDR and CDR2 is SFDVKD in the germline V gene. The CDR3 consists of 14 residues. Trimming stripped 11 bases from V and 2 bases from J, with 16 bases between. The DNA of the CDR3 is TGTGCCATCAGAGCGGGTCAGTTCACAGATACGCAGTATTTT. Translation gives CAIRAGQFTDTQYF.

This clone was counted at least ten times. The chain combines TRBV27 with TRBJ2-7; 7 positions match TRBD1. CDR3 length: 15 amino acids. J gave up 5 bases and V 0 bases, and 7 bases lay outside the gene matches. Per the germline V gene, CDR1 is MNHEY and CDR2 is SMNVEV (reference sequence). The CDR3 loop is CASSLSPTGQNEQYF. In nucleotides, the CDR3 is TGTGCCAGCAGTTTATCCCCGACAGGGCAGAACGAGCAGTACTTC.

With regard to this clone: Its ends do not fully match the called genes, so a read error is possible. The rearrangement links TRBV6-4 to TRBJ2-3, with a weak D call TRBD1 (6 bases). From germline, CDR1 is MRHNA and CDR2 SNTAGT. The CDR3 extends over 14 amino acids. DNA for the CDR3: TGTGCCAGCAGTGTTACAGGGCATACAGATACGCAGTGTTTT. It specifies CASSVTGHTDTQCF.